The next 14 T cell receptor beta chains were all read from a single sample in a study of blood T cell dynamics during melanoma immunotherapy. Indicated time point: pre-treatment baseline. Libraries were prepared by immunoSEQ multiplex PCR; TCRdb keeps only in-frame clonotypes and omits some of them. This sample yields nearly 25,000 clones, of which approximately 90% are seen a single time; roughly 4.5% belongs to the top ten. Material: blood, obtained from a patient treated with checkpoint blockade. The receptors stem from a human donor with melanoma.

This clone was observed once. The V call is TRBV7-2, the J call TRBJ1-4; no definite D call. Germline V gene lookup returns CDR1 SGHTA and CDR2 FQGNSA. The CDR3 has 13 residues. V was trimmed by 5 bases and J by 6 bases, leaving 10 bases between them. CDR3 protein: CASSTLGDEKLFF. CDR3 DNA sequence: TGTGCCAGCAGCACCCTGGGCGATGAAAAACTGTTTTTT.

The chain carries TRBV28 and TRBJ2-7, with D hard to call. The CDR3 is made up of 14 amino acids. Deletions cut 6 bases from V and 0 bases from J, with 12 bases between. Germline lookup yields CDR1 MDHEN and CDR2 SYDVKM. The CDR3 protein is CASRYYGSSYEQYF. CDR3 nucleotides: TGTGCCAGCAGGTACTACGGAAGCTCCTACGAGCAGTACTTC.

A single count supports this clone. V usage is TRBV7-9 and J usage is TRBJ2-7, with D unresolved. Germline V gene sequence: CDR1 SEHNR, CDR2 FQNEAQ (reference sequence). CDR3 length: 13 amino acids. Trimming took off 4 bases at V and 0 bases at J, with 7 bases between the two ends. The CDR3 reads CASSSDHSYEQYF. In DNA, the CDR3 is TGTGCCAGCAGCTCGGACCACTCCTACGAGCAGTACTTC.

The CDR3 reads CASSLGGGRVNQPQHF. Here the CDR3 DNA reads TGTGCCAGCAGCTTGGGTGGGGGCAGGGTAAATCAGCCCCAGCATTTT. The chain employs TRBV5-6 and TRBJ1-5; tentative D call: TRBD1 (6 bases). This CDR3 is 16 amino acids long. Trimming stripped 0 bases from V and 4 bases from J, with 14 bases between. Germline V gene data show CDR1 as SGHDT and CDR2 as YYEEEE.

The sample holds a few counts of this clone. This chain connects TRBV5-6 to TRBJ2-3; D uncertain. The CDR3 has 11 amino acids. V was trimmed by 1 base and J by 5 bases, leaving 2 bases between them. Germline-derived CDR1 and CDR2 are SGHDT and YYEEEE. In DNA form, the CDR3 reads TGTGCCAGCAGCTTGCTAGATACGCAGTATTTT. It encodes CASSLLDTQYF.

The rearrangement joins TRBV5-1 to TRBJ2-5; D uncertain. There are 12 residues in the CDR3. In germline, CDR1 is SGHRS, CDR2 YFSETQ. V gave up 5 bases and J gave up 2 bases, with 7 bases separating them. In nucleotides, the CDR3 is TGCGCCAGCAGGCAATTACAAGAGACCCAGTACTTC. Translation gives CASRQLQETQYF.

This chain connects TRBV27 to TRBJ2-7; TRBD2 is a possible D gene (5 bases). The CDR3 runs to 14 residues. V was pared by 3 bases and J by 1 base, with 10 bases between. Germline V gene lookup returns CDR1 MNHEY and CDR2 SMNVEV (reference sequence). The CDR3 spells CASSFRGSSYEQYF. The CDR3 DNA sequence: TGTGCCAGCAGTTTTCGCGGGTCTTCCTACGAGCAGTACTTC.

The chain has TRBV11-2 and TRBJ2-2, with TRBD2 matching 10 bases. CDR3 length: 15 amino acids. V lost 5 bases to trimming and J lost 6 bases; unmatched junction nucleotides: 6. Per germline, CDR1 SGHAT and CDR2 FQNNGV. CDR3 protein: CASSSSGRNSGELFF. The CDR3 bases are TGTGCCAGCAGCAGTAGCGGGAGGAATTCCGGGGAGCTGTTTTTT.

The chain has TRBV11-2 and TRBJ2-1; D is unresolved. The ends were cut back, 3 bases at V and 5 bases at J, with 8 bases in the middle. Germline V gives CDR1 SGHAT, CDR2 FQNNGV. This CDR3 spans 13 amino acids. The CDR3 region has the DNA TGTGCCAGCAGCTTTGGATTCAACAATGAGCAGTTCTTC. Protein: CASSFGFNNEQFF.

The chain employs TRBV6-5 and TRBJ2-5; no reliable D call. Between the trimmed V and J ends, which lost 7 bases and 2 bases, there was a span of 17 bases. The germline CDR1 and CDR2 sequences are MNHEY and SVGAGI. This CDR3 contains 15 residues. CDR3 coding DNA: TGTGCCAGCAATTCGAACCCTTGGAAGCAAGAGACCCAGTACTTC. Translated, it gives CASNSNPWKQETQYF.

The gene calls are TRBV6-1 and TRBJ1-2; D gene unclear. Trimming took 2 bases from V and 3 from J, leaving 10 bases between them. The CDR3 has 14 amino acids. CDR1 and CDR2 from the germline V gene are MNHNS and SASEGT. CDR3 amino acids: CASSEIGSHYGYTF. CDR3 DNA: TGTGCCAGCAGTGAAATCGGCAGCCACTATGGCTACACCTTC.

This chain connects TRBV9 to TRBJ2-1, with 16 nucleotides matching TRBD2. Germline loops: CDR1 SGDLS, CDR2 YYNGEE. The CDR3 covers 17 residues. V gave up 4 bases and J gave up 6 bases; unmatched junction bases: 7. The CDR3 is CASSRGGLAGGGNEQFF. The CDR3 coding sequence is TGTGCCAGCAGCCGCGGGGGACTAGCGGGAGGGGGCAATGAGCAGTTCTTC.

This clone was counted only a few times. CDR3 DNA: TGTGCCATCGGACAGACCAGCTATGGCTACACCTTC. It is translated as CAIGQTSYGYTF. This rearrangement joins TRBV28 to TRBJ1-2, with D possibly TRBD1 on 6 matching bases. The V end was cut by 10 bases, the J end by 4 bases, with 13 bases between. The CDR3 has 12 amino acids. Germline V CDR1 and CDR2: MDHEN, SYDVKM.

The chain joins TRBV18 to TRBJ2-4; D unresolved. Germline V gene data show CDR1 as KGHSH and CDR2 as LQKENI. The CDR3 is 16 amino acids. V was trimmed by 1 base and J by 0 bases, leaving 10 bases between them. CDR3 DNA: TGTGCCAGCTCACCACTTGTCCATCTAGCCAAAAACATTCAGTACTTC. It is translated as CASSPLVHLAKNIQYF.